This TCR beta chain was documented in a study of blood T cell repertoires in COVID-19. The wider study: Donors in the United States, Italy and Spain gave samples during acute or convalescent COVID-19.

Produced via immunoSEQ multiplex PCR; TCRdb's table is partial and in-frame only. Of around 240,000 clones detected, approximately 83% appear once; the ten largest clones hold less than 4%. The CDR3 loop spans 14 amino acids. Per the germline V gene, CDR1 is MNHNS and CDR2 is SASEGT. V trimming: 2 bases; J trimming: 7 bases; junction bases outside the gene matches: 7. V and J are TRBV6-1 and TRBJ1-1; 7 bases are shared with TRBD1. The sample taken for sequencing was peripheral blood. This receptor was identified in a woman aged 25 to 45 who had recovered from COVID-19. CDR3 in DNA: TGTGCCAGCAGTGAATGGGGGACAGCAAATGAAGCTTTCTTT. This translates into CASSEWGTANEAFF.